A selection of T cell receptor beta chains follows, all from one sample in a study of cytomegalovirus exposure and HLA in healthy donors. Using immunoSEQ multiplex PCR, the repertoire was profiled, and TCRdb retains in-frame clones only, with some absent. This table lists 100,000 to 150,000 clones. Specimen: PBMCs. The receptors stem from a man younger than 35 in good health and CMV-seronegative. The CDR3 runs from the conserved cysteine through the conserved F or W. D genes are given only for firm matches.

TRBV20-1	TRBJ2-1	TRBD1	TGCGGACCAAGACAGGGCAATGAGCAGTTCTTC	CGPRQGNEQFF
TRBV6-6	TRBJ1-5	.	TGTGCCAGCAGACAGGATAGCAATCAGCCCCAGCATTTT	CASRQDSNQPQHF
TRBV19	TRBJ1-2	TRBD1	TGTGCCAGTAGTATAAGAGGGGACAGCTATGGCTACACCTTC	CASSIRGDSYGYTF
TRBV6-1	TRBJ2-5	TRBD2	TGCACCTGCGGACTAGGGATCCAAGAGACCCAGTACTTC	CTCGLGIQETQYF
TRBV7-9	TRBJ1-4	TRBD1	TGTGCCAGCAGCTTAGCCGTCAGGGGGAATGAAAAACTGTTTTTT	CASSLAVRGNEKLFF
TRBV7-2	TRBJ2-7	TRBD2	TGTGCCAGCAGCTTAGTGGTCGCGGGAGGCTCCTACGAGCAGTACTTC	CASSLVVAGGSYEQYF
TRBV28	TRBJ2-5	.	TGTGCCAGCAGTTTAGGAGCGGTGGAGACCCAGTACTTC	CASSLGAVETQYF
TRBV2	TRBJ1-1	TRBD1	TGTGCCAGCAGTGTGCCAGGGGACAGGGGGCTCGACACTGAAGCTTTCTTT	CASSVPGDRGLDTEAFF
TRBV2	TRBJ1-5	TRBD1	TGTGCCAGCAGTGGGACAGGGGGAATTCAGCCCCAGCATTTT	CASSGTGGIQPQHF
TRBV6-1	TRBJ1-5	TRBD1	TGTGCCAGCAGTGAAGATGGAGGGGGCACGCAGCCCCAGCATTTT	CASSEDGGGTQPQHF
TRBV19	TRBJ1-5	.	TGTGCCAGTAGTATAGCGGGAGAGGGCGATCAGCCCCAGCATTTT	CASSIAGEGDQPQHF
TRBV14	TRBJ2-7	.	TGTGCCAGCAGCCAATCTGGACAGCCCTCCTACGAGCAGTACTTC	CASSQSGQPSYEQYF
TRBV15	TRBJ1-4	.	TGTGCCACCAGCAGAGAAGAGGGGTTTTTTGCAGGGAGGAGGGAAAAACTGTTTTTT	CATSREEGFFAGRREKLFF
TRBV10-3	TRBJ1-3	.	TGTGCCATCACCAGGGGAGAGGAAAACACCATATATTTT	CAITRGEENTIYF
TRBV14	TRBJ2-1	.	TGTGCCAGCAGCCAAGTTCGTCGGGAGCCATACAATGAGCAGTTCTTC	CASSQVRREPYNEQFF
TRBV11-3	TRBJ2-3	.	TGTGCCAGCAGCTTAAGACTATTCACAGATACGCAGTATTTT	CASSLRLFTDTQYF
TRBV7-3	TRBJ2-3	.	TGTGCCAGCACCCTAGGGGGGGAAAGCACAGATACGCAGTATTTT	CASTLGGESTDTQYF
TRBV7-2	TRBJ1-4	.	TGTGCCAGCAGCTTCCGACATAAGCCAACTAATGAAAAACTGTTTTTT	CASSFRHKPTNEKLFF
TRBV6-1	TRBJ2-5	.	TGTGCCAGCAGTGAGGGTGGGCACTCAGCGACCCAGTACTTC	CASSEGGHSATQYF
TRBV5-4	TRBJ2-1	TRBD2	TGTGCCAGCAGCTTGACCCCTAGCGGGGCGTACAATGAGCAGTTCTTC	CASSLTPSGAYNEQFF
TRBV27	TRBJ2-4	.	TGTGCCAGCAGTTTGCGGGGCCTGTGGAACATTCAGTACTTC	CASSLRGLWNIQYF
TRBV19	TRBJ2-1	TRBD2	TGTGCCAGTAGAGAGCTTCTAGCGGCCAATGAGCAGTTCTTC	CASRELLAANEQFF
TRBV7-7	TRBJ1-5	.	TGTGCTAGCAGCTTAGAGTCTTCGGGGCAGGGGATCAATCAGCCCCAGCATTTT	CASSLESSGQGINQPQHF
TRBV7-6	TRBJ2-1	.	TGTGCCAGCAGCTTAGTAGGGGACACCTACAATGAGCAGTTCTTC	CASSLVGDTYNEQFF
TRBV4-2	TRBJ2-5	.	TGTGCCAGCAGCCAAGATGCGGCGGGGCGGTACGGGACCCAGTACTTC	CASSQDAAGRYGTQYF
TRBV29-1	TRBJ2-7	.	TGCAGCGTTGACAGGGACTACGAGCAGTACTTC	CSVDRDYEQYF
TRBV18	TRBJ2-7	TRBD1	TGTGCCAGCTCCCTTGGACAGGGGGCGACCTACGAGCAGTACTTC	CASSLGQGATYEQYF
TRBV25-1	TRBJ2-1	TRBD2	TGTGCCAGCTCGGGACTAGCGGGAGGTGAGCAGTTCTTC	CASSGLAGGEQFF
TRBV6-5	TRBJ2-7	.	TGTGCCAGCAGCCCCGCCCAGGGGTTATACGAGCAGTACTTC	CASSPAQGLYEQYF
TRBV13	TRBJ1-2	TRBD1	TGTGCCAGCAGCCTCGGGACAGGTGAAGCTAACTATGGCTACACCTTC	CASSLGTGEANYGYTF
TRBV14	TRBJ2-1	TRBD2	TGTGCCAGCAGCCAATGGGTAGCGGGGGCCGACAATGAGCAGTTCTTC	CASSQWVAGADNEQFF
TRBV6-1	TRBJ1-1	.	TGTGCCAGCAGTGAATTCCCGTCAGCCAGGGGGAACACTGAAGCTTTCTTT	CASSEFPSARGNTEAFF